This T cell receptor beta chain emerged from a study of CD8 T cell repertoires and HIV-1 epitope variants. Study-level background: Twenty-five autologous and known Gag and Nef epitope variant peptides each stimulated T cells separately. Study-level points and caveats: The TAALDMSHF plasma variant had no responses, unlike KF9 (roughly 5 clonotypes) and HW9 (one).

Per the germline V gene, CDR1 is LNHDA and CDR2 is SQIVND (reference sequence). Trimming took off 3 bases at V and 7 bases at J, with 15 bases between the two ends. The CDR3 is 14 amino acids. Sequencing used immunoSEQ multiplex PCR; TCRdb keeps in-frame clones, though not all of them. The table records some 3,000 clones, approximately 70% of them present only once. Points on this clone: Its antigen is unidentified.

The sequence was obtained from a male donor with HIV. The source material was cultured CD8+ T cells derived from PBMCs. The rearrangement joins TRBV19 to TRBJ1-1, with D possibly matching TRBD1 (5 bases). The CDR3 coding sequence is TGTGCCAGTAGTATTGGCGGGGCAGCCCTTGAAGCTTTCTTT. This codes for CASSIGGAALEAFF.